This TCR beta chain was identified in a study of blood T cell repertoires in COVID-19. Study details: Donors in the United States, Italy and Spain gave samples during acute or convalescent COVID-19.

The repertoire was sequenced with immunoSEQ multiplex PCR; TCRdb's copy has only in-frame clones and lacks some. The sample records roughly 180,000 clones, about nine tenths being singletons. V was pared by 6 bases and J by 5 bases, with 17 bases between. This CDR3 is built from 14 residues. From germline, CDR1 is MNHEY and CDR2 SVGAGI. Source material: peripheral blood. The clonotype originates from a man between 65 and 85 years old with active or convalescent COVID-19. The chain carries TRBV6-5 and TRBJ2-7; D perhaps matches TRBD1 (5 bases). CDR3 in DNA: TGTGCCAGCAGGCGGATTTGGGGCGCCCACGAGCAGTACTTC. This sequence encodes CASRRIWGAHEQYF.